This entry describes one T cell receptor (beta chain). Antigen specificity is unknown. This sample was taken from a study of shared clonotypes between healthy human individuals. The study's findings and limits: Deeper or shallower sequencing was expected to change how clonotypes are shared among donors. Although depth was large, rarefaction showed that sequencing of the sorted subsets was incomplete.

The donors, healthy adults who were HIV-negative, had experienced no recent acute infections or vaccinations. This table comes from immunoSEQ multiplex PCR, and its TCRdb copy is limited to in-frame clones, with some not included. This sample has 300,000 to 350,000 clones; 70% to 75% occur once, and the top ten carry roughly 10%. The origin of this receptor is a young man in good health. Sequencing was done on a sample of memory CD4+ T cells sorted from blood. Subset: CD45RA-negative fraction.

CDR3 sequence: CASSPIATAYNEQFF. CDR3 nucleotide sequence: TGTGCCAGCAGCCCTATTGCCACTGCCTACAATGAGCAGTTCTTC. V and J are TRBV11-3 and TRBJ2-1; D ambiguous. V was pared by 5 bases and J by 2 bases, with 13 bases between. The CDR3 consists of 15 residues. The V gene's germline CDR1 is SGHNT and CDR2 YENEEA. Using reference TRBV11-3 and TRBJ2-1 for the parts outside the CDR3, the full variable domain is EAGVVQSPRYKIIEKKQPVAFWCNPISGHNTLYWYLQNLGQGPELLIRYENEEAVDDSQLPKDRFSAERLKGVDSTLKIQPAELGDSAVYLCASSPIATAYNEQFFGPGTRLTVL.